The T cell receptor (beta chain) under discussion was sequenced for a study of beta chain features in type 1 diabetes. Overall study context: Patients were similar to healthy donors in age and gender (as well as in cell yields). Findings and caveats of the study: TCRB repertoires of naive, central memory and Treg cells appeared more similar among patients than among healthy donors. TCRB CDR3s from Type 1 diabetes patients were moderately but significantly shorter in all four CD4+ subsets.

Concerning this clone itself: Its antigen is as yet unknown.

The germline V gene has CDR1 SGHDN and CDR2 FVKESK. The CDR3 totals 13 residues. V lost 4 bases and J lost 3, with 6 bases in between. Naive, central memory, regulatory and stem cell-like memory cells within the CD4+ compartment were sorted using CD45RO/CCR7/CD25/CD127/CD95/CD27. As every portion of the isolated RNA was reverse transcribed, the sequencing read expressed TCRB transcripts. Naive, central memory and regulatory T cell samples yielded roughly 3.5 million reads on average. Clones were read by immunoSEQ multiplex PCR, and TCRdb kept only the in-frame ones, dropping some. The repertoire includes 680,000 or so clones, roughly an eighth of them detected once, and approximately 0.021% sits in the top ten.

This TCR was recovered from a young man with type 1 diabetes. Sequencing was carried out using naive CD4+ T cells from blood. This rearrangement joins TRBV14 to TRBJ2-2; no clear D gene. The CDR3 region is CASSRYHTGELFF. The CDR3 nucleotides read TGTGCCAGCAGCCGCTATCACACCGGGGAGCTGTTTTTT.